In this sample, the clone carrying this TCR beta chain turned up once. This record belongs to a study of blood T cell repertoires in COVID-19. For the study at large: COVID-19 samples collected from the United States, Italy and Spain covered acute and convalescent phases. In each case, the material was cDNA or gDNA derived from T cells, B-cell-depleted T cells, or PBMCs.

Source study methods: Amplification from reference gene primers served as the basis for estimated nucleated cell counts. TCRdb's table, derived via immunoSEQ multiplex PCR, lists solely in-frame clones and lacks some. V, J and clone size reflect that table, while D and trimming were determined from the DNA. The sample lists around 170,000 clones; about 86% were seen once. The source of this sequence is a woman in her 30s with active or convalescent COVID-19. The sequencing sample was made of peripheral blood.

CDR3 amino acids: CASSPPGQGLPGELFF. CDR3 nucleotides: TGTGCCAGCAGCCCCCCGGGACAGGGGTTACCAGGGGAGCTGTTTTTT. The chain combines TRBV7-6 with TRBJ2-2, with 10 nucleotides matching TRBD1. Germline CDR1 is SGHVS and CDR2 is FNYEAQ. V shed 5 bases and J 8 bases; nucleotides not matched to a gene: 11. The CDR3 loop spans 16 amino acids. Supplemented by reference TRBV7-6 and TRBJ2-2, the full variable domain reads GAGVSQSPRYKVTKRGQDVALRCDPISGHVSLYWYRQALGQGPEFLTYFNYEAQQDKSGLPNDRFSAERPEGSISTLTIQRTEQRDSAMYRCASSPPGQGLPGELFFGEGSRLTVL.